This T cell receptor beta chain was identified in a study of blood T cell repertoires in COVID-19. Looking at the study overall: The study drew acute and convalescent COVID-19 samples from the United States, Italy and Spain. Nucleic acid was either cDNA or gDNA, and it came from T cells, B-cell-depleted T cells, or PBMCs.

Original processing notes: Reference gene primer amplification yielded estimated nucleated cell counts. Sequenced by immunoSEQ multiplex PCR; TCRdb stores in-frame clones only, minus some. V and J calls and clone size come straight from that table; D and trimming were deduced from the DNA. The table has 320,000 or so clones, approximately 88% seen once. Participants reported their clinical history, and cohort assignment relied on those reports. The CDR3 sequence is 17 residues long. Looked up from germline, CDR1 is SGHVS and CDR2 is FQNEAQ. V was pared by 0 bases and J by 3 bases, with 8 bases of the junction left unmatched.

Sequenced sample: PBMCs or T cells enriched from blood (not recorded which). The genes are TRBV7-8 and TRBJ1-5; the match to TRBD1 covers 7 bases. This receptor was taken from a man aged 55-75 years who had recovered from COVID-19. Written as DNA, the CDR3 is TGTGCCAGCAGCTTAGCGGTGGGACAGACCCACAATCAGCCCCAGCATTTT. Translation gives CASSLAVGQTHNQPQHF.